These T cell receptor beta chains were read from a single sample in a study of blood T cell repertoires in COVID-19. The protocol was immunoSEQ multiplex PCR, while the TCRdb copy is restricted to in-frame clones and leaves out a portion. The sample contains 150,000 to 200,000 clones, about three quarters of which appear only once. Sequencing input: peripheral blood. These receptors originate from a man in his sixties with acute or convalescent COVID-19. Both conserved end residues are part of each CDR3. D genes are given only for firm matches. Clone size appears in some rows only: once, few, many, or a class for an expanded clone.

clone size	J gene	D gene	V gene	CDR3 protein	CDR3 DNA
.	TRBJ2-7	.	TRBV5-1	CASSTGQFTYEQYF	TGCGCCAGCAGCACTGGACAGTTTACCTACGAGCAGTACTTC
few	TRBJ2-1	TRBD1	TRBV6-5	CASSSIQGAYNEQFF	TGTGCCAGCAGTTCGATACAGGGGGCCTACAATGAGCAGTTCTTC
.	TRBJ1-6	.	TRBV9	CASSVGGAVSDSPLHF	TGTGCCAGCAGCGTAGGTGGGGCCGTTTCGGATTCACCCCTCCACTTT
.	TRBJ1-1	.	TRBV19	CASSSQGSLGTEAFF	TGTGCCAGTAGTAGTCAGGGGTCCCTTGGCACTGAAGCTTTCTTT
.	TRBJ2-2	.	TRBV13	CASSLEAAGELFF	TGTGCCAGCAGCTTAGAAGCGGCCGGGGAGCTGTTTTTT
.	TRBJ2-6	TRBD1	TRBV19	CASSILGQGAPGANVLTF	TGTGCCAGTAGTATCTTGGGACAGGGGGCCCCTGGGGCCAACGTCCTGACTTTC
few	TRBJ2-3	TRBD2	TRBV18	CASSPFRRGARTDTQYF	TGTGCCAGCTCACCATTTAGGCGGGGGGCTCGCACAGATACGCAGTATTTT
few	TRBJ1-1	.	TRBV18	CASSQGQETEAFF	TGTGCCAGCTCTCAGGGGCAGGAGACTGAAGCTTTCTTT
.	TRBJ1-6	TRBD1	TRBV11-2	CASSLTGGGSSPLHF	TGTGCCAGCAGCCTTACAGGGGGTGGGAGTTCACCCCTCCACTTT
.	TRBJ2-7	.	TRBV7-3	CASSLRGTAPSYEQYF	TGTGCCAGCAGCTTACGCGGGACAGCCCCTTCCTACGAGCAGTACTTC
.	TRBJ1-5	.	TRBV7-9	CASSRGTGGNQPQHF	TGTGCCAGCAGCCGCGGGACGGGTGGGAATCAGCCCCAGCATTTT
.	TRBJ1-1	.	TRBV7-3	CASSSAGLNTEAFF	TGTGCCAGCAGCTCAGCAGGGTTGAACACTGAAGCTTTCTTT
.	TRBJ2-7	.	TRBV13	CASSSDTSYEQYF	TGTGCCAGCAGCTCCGACACCTCCTACGAGCAGTACTTC
.	TRBJ2-2	.	TRBV7-9	CASSLEGPNTGELFF	TGTGCCAGCAGCTTAGAGGGGCCGAACACCGGGGAGCTGTTTTTT
.	TRBJ2-5	TRBD1	TRBV9	CASSNRQGKETQYF	TGTGCCAGCAGCAACCGACAGGGGAAAGAGACCCAGTACTTC
.	TRBJ2-3	TRBD2	TRBV6-5	CASSRAGVTDTQYF	TGTGCCAGCAGTCGAGCGGGGGTCACAGATACGCAGTATTTT
few	TRBJ1-4	TRBD1	TRBV15	CATSREDGQGNEKLFF	TGTGCCACCAGCAGAGAAGATGGACAGGGTAATGAAAAACTGTTTTTT
.	TRBJ2-7	TRBD1	TRBV11-2	CASSLPGQGFREQYF	TGTGCCAGCAGCTTACCGGGACAGGGGTTTCGGGAGCAGTACTTC
.	TRBJ1-2	.	TRBV25-1	CASSEGDFDYGYTF	TGTGCCAGCAGTGAAGGGGACTTTGACTATGGCTACACCTTC
.	TRBJ2-5	TRBD1	TRBV24-1	CATSGFLGDSVETQYF	TGTGCCACCAGTGGATTCCTAGGGGACAGTGTGGAGACCCAGTACTTC
.	TRBJ2-5	.	TRBV18	CASSPPQGQETQYF	TGTGCCAGCTCACCACCACAGGGCCAAGAGACCCAGTACTTC
.	TRBJ2-5	.	TRBV11-2	CASSLGSSRGETQYF	TGTGCCAGCAGCTTAGGGTCTAGCCGGGGAGAGACCCAGTACTTC
.	TRBJ1-5	TRBD1	TRBV6-5	CASSRGQGPQHF	TGTGCCAGCAGCAGGGGACAGGGGCCCCAGCATTTT
.	TRBJ1-3	.	TRBV9	CASSTQGSGNTIYF	TGTGCCAGCAGCACCCAGGGTTCGGGAAACACCATATATTTT
.	TRBJ2-5	.	TRBV19	CATLGQKETQYF	TGTGCCACCCTAGGACAGAAAGAGACCCAGTACTTC
.	TRBJ1-1	TRBD1	TRBV7-8	CASKGTGRTEAFF	TGTGCCAGCAAGGGGACAGGCAGGACTGAAGCTTTCTTT
.	TRBJ1-2	TRBD1	TRBV11-2	CASSLERTGGNYGYTF	TGTGCCAGCAGCTTAGAACGGACAGGGGGCAACTATGGCTACACCTTC
.	TRBJ2-7	.	TRBV10-3	CATQGGYEQYF	TGTGCCACCCAGGGGGGCTACGAGCAGTACTTC
.	TRBJ1-5	TRBD1	TRBV19	CASRRQGGSNQPQHF	TGTGCCAGTAGACGACAGGGAGGTAGCAATCAGCCCCAGCATTTT
few	TRBJ1-2	.	TRBV5-5	CASSLGMSVNYGYTF	TGTGCCAGCAGCTTGGGTATGTCGGTAAACTATGGCTACACCTTC
.	TRBJ2-7	TRBD2	TRBV10-1	CAPGGASGGSYEQYF	TGCGCTCCAGGAGGGGCTAGCGGGGGGTCATACGAGCAGTACTTC
.	TRBJ1-1	.	TRBV5-5	CASSLFRRDSEAFF	TGTGCCAGCAGCTTATTCCGTCGGGATTCGGAAGCTTTCTTT
many	TRBJ2-1	TRBD2	TRBV15	CATSTSGGPFEQFF	TGTGCCACCAGCACTAGCGGAGGGCCTTTTGAGCAGTTCTTC
.	TRBJ2-7	.	TRBV6-5	CASNSGQGYEQYF	TGTGCCAGCAATAGCGGCCAGGGATACGAGCAGTACTTC
.	TRBJ1-1	.	TRBV2	CASRRTANTEAFF	TGTGCCAGCAGGAGGACAGCGAACACTGAAGCTTTCTTT
.	TRBJ2-7	TRBD2	TRBV5-1	CASSRTSGDFYEQYF	TGCGCCAGCAGCAGGACTAGCGGGGATTTCTACGAGCAGTACTTC
.	TRBJ2-7	.	TRBV11-1	CASSFGQYTYEQYF	TGTGCCAGCAGCTTTGGACAGTATACCTACGAGCAGTACTTC
.	TRBJ1-5	.	TRBV2	CASRFLYSNQPQHF	TGTGCCAGCAGATTTCTGTATAGCAATCAGCCCCAGCATTTT
.	TRBJ1-1	.	TRBV27	CASSLGGNTEAFF	TGTGCCAGCAGTTTAGGCGGGAACACTGAAGCTTTCTTT
.	TRBJ2-5	TRBD1	TRBV30	CAWSGQGGTQYF	TGTGCCTGGAGCGGACAGGGAGGGACCCAGTACTTC
.	TRBJ2-5	TRBD1	TRBV5-1	CASSSGTGQGETQYF	TGCGCCAGCAGCTCGGGGACAGGACAAGGGGAGACCCAGTACTTC
.	TRBJ1-2	.	TRBV10-3	CAISEGSRNYGYTF	TGTGCCATCAGTGAGGGCAGTCGAAACTATGGCTACACCTTC
.	TRBJ2-1	TRBD1	TRBV19	CASSIRTGGGEQFF	TGTGCCAGTAGTATCCGGACAGGGGGTGGTGAGCAGTTCTTC
once	TRBJ2-1	.	TRBV21-1	CASSKSTTEPYNEQFF	TGTGCCAGCAGCAAATCGACAACGGAACCCTACAATGAGCAGTTCTTC
.	TRBJ2-7	.	TRBV19	CASSWGRGEQYF	TGTGCCAGTAGTTGGGGGCGTGGGGAGCAGTACTTC
.	TRBJ1-2	TRBD1	TRBV11-2	CASSSRDRTNYGYTF	TGTGCCAGCAGCAGCCGGGACAGAACTAACTATGGCTACACCTTC
.	TRBJ1-3	TRBD1	TRBV12-5	CASGSGTGAGNTIYF	TGTGCTAGTGGTTCTGGGACAGGGGCTGGAAACACCATATATTTT
.	TRBJ1-5	.	TRBV7-6	CASSSSLYQPQHF	TGTGCCAGCAGCTCCTCCCTCTATCAGCCCCAGCATTTT
.	TRBJ2-5	.	TRBV2	CASSIQETQYF	TGTGCCAGCAGCATCCAAGAGACCCAGTACTTC
.	TRBJ1-2	.	TRBV18	CASSPRSGALYGYTF	TGTGCCAGCTCACCACGGTCCGGAGCCCTATATGGCTACACCTTC
.	TRBJ2-2	.	TRBV11-3	CASSSRGTGELFF	TGTGCCAGCAGCTCCAGGGGTACCGGGGAGCTGTTTTTT
few	TRBJ1-2	TRBD1	TRBV7-8	CASSHSQGARGYTF	TGTGCCAGCAGCCACTCGCAGGGGGCGAGAGGCTACACCTTC
.	TRBJ2-1	.	TRBV11-3	CASSRGTDDNEQFF	TGTGCCAGCAGCCGGGGGACAGATGACAATGAGCAGTTCTTC
few	TRBJ1-4	.	TRBV18	CASSPGATDEKLFF	TGTGCCAGCTCACCGGGGGCGACGGATGAAAAACTGTTTTTT